The next 8 T cell receptor beta chains were all read from a single sample in a study of OX40 agonist ivuxolimab in advanced cancers. TCRdb's table, derived via immunoSEQ multiplex PCR, lists solely in-frame clones and lacks some. The table shows 80,000 or so clones, with over 85% occurring only once. This material consisted of CD4+ or CD8+ T cells sorted from blood, taken in a trial of the OX40 agonist ivuxolimab. The receptors were sampled from an adult with an advanced solid tumor such as melanoma, head and neck, liver or kidney cancer.

The rearrangement links TRBV7-2 to TRBJ2-5; D call uncertain. In germline, CDR1 is SGHTA, CDR2 FQGNSA. The CDR3 contains 14 residues. V was pared by 5 bases and J by 1 base, with 11 bases between. CDR3 nucleotides: TGTGCCAGCAGCCGCACAAGAGCCCAAGAGACCCAGTACTTC. Residues: CASSRTRAQETQYF.

In its sample, this clone was seen once. The rearrangement uses TRBV5-1 and TRBJ2-5; D is unresolved. This CDR3 contains 14 residues. CDR1 SGHRS and CDR2 YFSETQ come from the germline V gene. The ends were cut back, 0 bases at V and 0 bases at J, with 6 bases in the middle. The CDR3 DNA sequence: TGCGCCAGCAGCTTGGACATAAACCAAGAGACCCAGTACTTC. As protein: CASSLDINQETQYF.

This clone was counted once. This chain connects TRBV10-3 to TRBJ1-2, with a possible D match to TRBD1 (5 bases). Per the germline V gene, CDR1 is ENHRY and CDR2 is SYGVKD. Trimming took off 6 bases at V and 6 bases at J, with 14 bases between the two ends. This CDR3 contains 13 residues. CDR3 in DNA: TGTGCCATCAGCCCTCAGGGAAGGGATGGCTACACCTTC. This sequence encodes CAISPQGRDGYTF.

The table lists this clone with a count of one. The gene calls are TRBV5-5 and TRBJ2-7; tentative D call: TRBD2 (8 bases). The CDR3 length is 17 residues. Trimming took 0 bases from V and 2 from J, leaving 18 bases between them. Germline values: CDR1 SGHKS, CDR2 YYEKEE (reference sequence). The CDR3 here is CASSLAGGSGTAYEQYF. CDR3 DNA: TGTGCCAGCAGCTTGGCCGGTGGTAGCGGGACAGCCTACGAGCAGTACTTC.

The DNA for the CDR3 is TGTGCCAGCAGCTTTAGGATAAGGAGGGGCTCCTATAATTCACCCCTCCACTTT. It is translated as CASSFRIRRGSYNSPLHF. This chain joins TRBV11-3 and TRBJ1-6, with a tentative D call TRBD1 (5 bases). V shed 3 bases and J shed 0 bases, with 15 bases lying between them. The CDR3 consists of 18 residues. Germline V gives CDR1 SGHNT, CDR2 YENEEA.

The chain's CDR3 is CASSISGEISLGNQPQHF. Written as DNA, the CDR3 is TGTGCCAGTAGTATATCAGGGGAAATCTCGTTGGGCAATCAGCCCCAGCATTTT. The rearrangement uses TRBV19 and TRBJ1-5, with D possibly matching TRBD1 (6 bases). Germline CDR1 and CDR2: LNHDA and SQIVND (reference sequence). The CDR3 sequence is 18 residues long. V was cut by 2 bases and J by 2 bases, with 19 bases left in between.

The chain is built from TRBV30 and TRBJ1-3; no clear D gene. Germline V gene lookup returns CDR1 GTSNPN and CDR2 SVGIG (reference sequence). The CDR3 is made up of 12 amino acids. The V gene lost 4 bases and the J gene lost 2 bases, with 6 bases spanning the gap. The CDR3 DNA sequence: TGTGCCTGGAAAGGTGCTGGAAACACCATATATTTT. Its protein product is CAWKGAGNTIYF.

This chain uses TRBV21-1 with TRBJ1-2; TRBD1, the D gene given by the table, was not confirmed from the DNA. TRBV21-1 is tagged as a pseudogene. The CDR3 sequence is 15 residues long. The CDR3 region is CASSKGRGENYGYTF. CDR3 coding DNA: TGTGCCAGCAGCAAAGGCAGGGGAGAAAACTATGGCTACACCTTC.